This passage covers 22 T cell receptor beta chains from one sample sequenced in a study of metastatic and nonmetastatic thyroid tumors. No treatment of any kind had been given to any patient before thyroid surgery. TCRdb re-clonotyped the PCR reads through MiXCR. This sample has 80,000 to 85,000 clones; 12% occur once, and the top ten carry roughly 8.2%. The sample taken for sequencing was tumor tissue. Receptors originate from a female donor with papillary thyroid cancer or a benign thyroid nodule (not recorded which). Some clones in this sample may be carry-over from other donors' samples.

The CDR3 DNA follows: TGTGCCAGTAAGCCGGGACAGGGTTCCTACGAGCAGTACTTC. Protein: CASKPGQGSYEQYF. The chain combines TRBV19 with TRBJ2-7; 9 bases are a match to TRBD1. Per germline, CDR1 LNHDA and CDR2 SQIVND (reference sequence). There are 14 residues in the CDR3. J lost 1 base, V lost 7 bases, and 5 bases had no gene match.

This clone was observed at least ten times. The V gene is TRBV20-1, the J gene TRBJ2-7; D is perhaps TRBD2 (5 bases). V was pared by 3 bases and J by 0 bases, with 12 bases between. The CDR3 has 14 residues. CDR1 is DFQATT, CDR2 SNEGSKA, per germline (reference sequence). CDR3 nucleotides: TGCAGTGCTAGTCGGCTGGGGAGCTCCTACGAGCAGTACTTC. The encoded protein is CSASRLGSSYEQYF.

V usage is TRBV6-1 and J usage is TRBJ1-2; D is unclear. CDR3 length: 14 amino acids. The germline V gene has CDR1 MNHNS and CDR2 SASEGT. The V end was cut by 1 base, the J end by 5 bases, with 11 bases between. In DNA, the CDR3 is TGTGCCAGCAGTGAAGGGGGAGATAGATATGGCTACACCTTC. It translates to CASSEGGDRYGYTF.

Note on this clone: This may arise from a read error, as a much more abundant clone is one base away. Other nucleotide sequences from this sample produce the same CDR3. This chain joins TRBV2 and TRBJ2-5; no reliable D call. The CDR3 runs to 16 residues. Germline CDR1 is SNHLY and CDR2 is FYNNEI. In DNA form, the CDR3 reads TGTGCCAGCACCAGAGATGTCGGCATCGGGCAAGAGACTCAGTACTTC. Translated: CASTRDVGIGQETQYF.

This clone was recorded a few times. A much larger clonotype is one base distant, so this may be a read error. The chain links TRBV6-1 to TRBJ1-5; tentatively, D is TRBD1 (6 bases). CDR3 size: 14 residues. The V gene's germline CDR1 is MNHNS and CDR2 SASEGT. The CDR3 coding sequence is TGTGCCTTCCCTGGAAGGGGGAAGAAGCAGCCCCAGAATTTT. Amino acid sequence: CAFPGRGKKQPQNF.

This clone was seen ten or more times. CDR3 nucleotides: TGTGCCAGCAGAAGGACCGGGACAGGAGCCTACGAGCAGTACTTC. This translates into CASRRTGTGAYEQYF. The chain combines TRBV16 with TRBJ2-7; 8 positions agree with TRBD1. The CDR3 runs to 15 residues. Germline CDR1 KGHSY, CDR2 FQNENV. The J segment lost 2 bases and the V segment lost 6 bases, leaving 9 bases of the junction unmatched.

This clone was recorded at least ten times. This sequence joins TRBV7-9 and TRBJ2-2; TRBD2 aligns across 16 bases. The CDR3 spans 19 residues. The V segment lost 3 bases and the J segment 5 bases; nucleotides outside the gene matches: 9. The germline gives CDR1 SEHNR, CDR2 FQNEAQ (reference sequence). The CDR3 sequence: CASSFWGLAGGPGTGELFF. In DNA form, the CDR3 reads TGTGCCAGCAGCTTCTGGGGACTAGCGGGAGGGCCAGGGACCGGGGAGCTGTTTTTT.

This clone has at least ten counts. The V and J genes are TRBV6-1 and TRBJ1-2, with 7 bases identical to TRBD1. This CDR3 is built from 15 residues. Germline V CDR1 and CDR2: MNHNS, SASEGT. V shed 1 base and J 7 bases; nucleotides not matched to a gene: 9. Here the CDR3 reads CASSEDPRGGVGYTF. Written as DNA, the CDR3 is TGTGCCAGCAGTGAAGACCCCCGAGGGGGCGTTGGCTACACCTTC.

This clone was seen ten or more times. The CDR3 region is CSARDRTNTEAFF. CDR3 nucleotide sequence: TGCAGTGCTAGAGACAGGACGAACACTGAAGCTTTCTTT. This rearrangement joins TRBV20-1 to TRBJ1-1; unclear D gene. Trimming removed 0 bases from V and 1 base from J, with 6 bases in between. This CDR3 region has 13 residues. The germline V gene encodes CDR1 DFQATT and CDR2 SNEGSKA (reference sequence).

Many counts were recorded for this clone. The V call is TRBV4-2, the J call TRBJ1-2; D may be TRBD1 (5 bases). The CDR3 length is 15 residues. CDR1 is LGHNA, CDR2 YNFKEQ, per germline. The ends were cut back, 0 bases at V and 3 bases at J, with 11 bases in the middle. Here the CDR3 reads CASSQDASTDYGYTF. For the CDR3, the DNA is TGTGCCAGCAGCCAAGACGCCTCGACAGACTATGGCTACACCTTC.

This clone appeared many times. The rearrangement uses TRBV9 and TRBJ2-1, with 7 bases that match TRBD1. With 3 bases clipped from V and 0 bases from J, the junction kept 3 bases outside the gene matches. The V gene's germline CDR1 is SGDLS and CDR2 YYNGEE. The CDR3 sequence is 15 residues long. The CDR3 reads CASSDRGRSYNEQFF. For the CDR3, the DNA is TGTGCCAGCAGCGATAGGGGGCGCTCCTACAATGAGCAGTTCTTC.

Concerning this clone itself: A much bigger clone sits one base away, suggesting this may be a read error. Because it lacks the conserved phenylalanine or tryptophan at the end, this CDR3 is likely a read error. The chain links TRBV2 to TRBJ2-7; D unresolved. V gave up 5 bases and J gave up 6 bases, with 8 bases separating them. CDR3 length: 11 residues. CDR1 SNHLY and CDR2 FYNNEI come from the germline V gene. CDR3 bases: TGTGCCAGCAGTTTCGAGTCCGAGCAGTACCTC. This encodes CASSFESEQYL.

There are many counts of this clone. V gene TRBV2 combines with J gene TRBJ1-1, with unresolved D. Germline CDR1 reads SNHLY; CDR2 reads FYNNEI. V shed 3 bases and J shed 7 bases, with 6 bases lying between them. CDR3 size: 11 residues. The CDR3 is CASSEYFEAFF. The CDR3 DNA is TGTGCCAGCAGTGAGTATTTTGAAGCTTTCTTT.

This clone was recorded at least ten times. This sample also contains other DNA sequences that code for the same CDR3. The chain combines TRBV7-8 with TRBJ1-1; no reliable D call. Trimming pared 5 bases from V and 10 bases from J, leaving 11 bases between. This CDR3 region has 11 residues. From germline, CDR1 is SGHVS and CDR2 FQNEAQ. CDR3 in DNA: TGTGCCAGCAGCCTCGGGATTGGAGCTTTCTTT. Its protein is CASSLGIGAFF.

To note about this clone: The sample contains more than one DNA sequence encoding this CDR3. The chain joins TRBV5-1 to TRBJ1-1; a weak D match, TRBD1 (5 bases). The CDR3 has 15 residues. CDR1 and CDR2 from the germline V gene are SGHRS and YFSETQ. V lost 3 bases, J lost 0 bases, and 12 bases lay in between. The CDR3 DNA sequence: TGCGCCAGCAGCTCCGCGGGGCAGATGAACACTGAAGCTTTCTTT. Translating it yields CASSSAGQMNTEAFF. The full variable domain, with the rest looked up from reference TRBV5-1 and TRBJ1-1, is KAGVTQTPRYLIKTRGQQVTLSCSPISGHRSVSWYQQTPGQGLQFLFEYFSETQRNKGNFPGRFSGRQFSNSRSEMNVSTLELGDSALYLCASSSAGQMNTEAFFGQGTRLTVV.

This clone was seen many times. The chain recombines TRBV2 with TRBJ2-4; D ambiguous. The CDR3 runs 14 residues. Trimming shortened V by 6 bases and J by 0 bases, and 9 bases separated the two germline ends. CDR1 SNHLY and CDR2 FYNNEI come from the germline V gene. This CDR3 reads CASRQVLAKNIQYF. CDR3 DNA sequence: TGTGCCAGCAGGCAGGTTTTAGCCAAAAACATTCAGTACTTC.

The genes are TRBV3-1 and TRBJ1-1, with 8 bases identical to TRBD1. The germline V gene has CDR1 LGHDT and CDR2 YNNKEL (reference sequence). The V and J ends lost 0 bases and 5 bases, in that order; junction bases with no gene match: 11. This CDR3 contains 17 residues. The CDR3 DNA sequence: TGTGCCAGCAGCCAAGATAGGGCAGGGGGCTATGGGACTGAAGCTTTCTTT. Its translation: CASSQDRAGGYGTEAFF.

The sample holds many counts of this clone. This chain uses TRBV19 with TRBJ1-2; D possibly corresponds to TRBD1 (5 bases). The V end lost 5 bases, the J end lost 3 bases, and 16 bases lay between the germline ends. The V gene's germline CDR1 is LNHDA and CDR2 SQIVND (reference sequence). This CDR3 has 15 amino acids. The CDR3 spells CASSFPVAGYYGYTF. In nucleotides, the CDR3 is TGTGCCAGTAGTTTCCCGGTGGCAGGGTACTATGGCTACACCTTC.

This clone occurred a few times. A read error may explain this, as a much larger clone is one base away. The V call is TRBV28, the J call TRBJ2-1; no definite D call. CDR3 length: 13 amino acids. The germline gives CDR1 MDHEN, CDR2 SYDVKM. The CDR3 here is CASSPYPVTALLF. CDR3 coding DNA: TGTGCCAGCAGTCCCTACCCCGTGACGGCTCTTCTCTTC.

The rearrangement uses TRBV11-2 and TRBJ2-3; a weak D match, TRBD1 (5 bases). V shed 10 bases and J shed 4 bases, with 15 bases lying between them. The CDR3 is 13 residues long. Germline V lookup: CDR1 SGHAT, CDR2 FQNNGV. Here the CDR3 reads CAISGAGSDTQYF. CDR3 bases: TGTGCCATCAGTGGGGCAGGGTCAGATACGCAGTATTTT.

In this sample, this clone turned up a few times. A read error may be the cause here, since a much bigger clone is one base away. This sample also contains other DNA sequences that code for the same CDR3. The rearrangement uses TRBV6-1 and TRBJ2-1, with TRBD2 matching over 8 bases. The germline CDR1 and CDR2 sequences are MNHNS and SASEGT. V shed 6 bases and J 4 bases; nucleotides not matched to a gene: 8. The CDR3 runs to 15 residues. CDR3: CASRVSGASYNEQFF. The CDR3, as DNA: TGTGCCAGCAGGGTTAGCGGGGCGTCATACAATGAGCAGTTCTTC.

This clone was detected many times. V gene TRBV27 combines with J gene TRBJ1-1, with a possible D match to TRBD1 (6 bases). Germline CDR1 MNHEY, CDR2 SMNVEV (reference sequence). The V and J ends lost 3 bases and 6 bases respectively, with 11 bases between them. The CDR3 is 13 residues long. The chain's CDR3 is CASSFPGAPEAFF. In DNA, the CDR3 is TGTGCCAGCAGTTTCCCAGGGGCCCCTGAAGCTTTCTTT.